Listed here is a single TCR beta chain. This record comes from a study of T cell changes during pregnancy in multiple sclerosis. The J segment lost 10 bases and the V segment lost 3 bases, leaving 6 bases of the junction unmatched. The CDR3 spans 13 residues. The germline V gene has CDR1 SGHTA and CDR2 FQGNSA. Profiling relied on immunoSEQ multiplex PCR, and the TCRdb table lists in-frame clones only, not all of them. Of around 70,000 clones listed, 92% are singletons. This TCR came from a female donor with multiple sclerosis, enrolled in a pregnancy study. Sequencing was performed on peripheral blood, taken after pregnancy. V gene TRBV7-2 combines with J gene TRBJ2-1; 7 bases line up with TRBD2. The chain's CDR3 is CASSLVLAVEQFF. The CDR3 DNA reads TGTGCCAGCAGCTTGGTTCTAGCGGTGGAGCAGTTCTTC.